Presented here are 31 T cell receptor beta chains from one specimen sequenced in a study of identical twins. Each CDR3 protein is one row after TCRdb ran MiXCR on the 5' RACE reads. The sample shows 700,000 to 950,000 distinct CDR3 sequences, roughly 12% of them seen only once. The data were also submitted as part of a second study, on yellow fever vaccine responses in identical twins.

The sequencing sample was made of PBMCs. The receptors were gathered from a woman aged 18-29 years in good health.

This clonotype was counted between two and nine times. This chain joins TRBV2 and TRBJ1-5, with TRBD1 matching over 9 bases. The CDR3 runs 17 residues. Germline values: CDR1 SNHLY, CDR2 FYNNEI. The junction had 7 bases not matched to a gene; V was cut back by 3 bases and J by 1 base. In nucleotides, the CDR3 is TGTGCCAGCAGTGATACCCTCGGACAGGGGAGCAATCAGCCCCAGCATTTT. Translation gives CASSDTLGQGSNQPQHF.

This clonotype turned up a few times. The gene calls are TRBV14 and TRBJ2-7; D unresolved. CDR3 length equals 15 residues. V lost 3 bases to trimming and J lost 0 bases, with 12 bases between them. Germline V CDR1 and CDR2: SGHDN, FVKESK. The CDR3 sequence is CASSHIAGRSYEQYF. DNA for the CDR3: TGTGCCAGCAGCCACATCGCTGGTCGCTCCTACGAGCAGTACTTC. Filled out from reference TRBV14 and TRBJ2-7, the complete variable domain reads EAGVTQFPSHSVIEKGQTVTLRCDPISGHDNLYWYRRVMGKEIKFLLHFVKESKQDESGMPNNRFLAERTGGTYSTLKVQPAELEDSGVYFCASSHIAGRSYEQYFGPGTRLTVT.

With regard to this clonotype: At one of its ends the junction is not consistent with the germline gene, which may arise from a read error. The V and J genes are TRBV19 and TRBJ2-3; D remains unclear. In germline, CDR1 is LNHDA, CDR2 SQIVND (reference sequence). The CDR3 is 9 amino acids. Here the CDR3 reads CASGPGQHF. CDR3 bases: TGTGCCAGTGGTCCGGGCCAGCACTTT.

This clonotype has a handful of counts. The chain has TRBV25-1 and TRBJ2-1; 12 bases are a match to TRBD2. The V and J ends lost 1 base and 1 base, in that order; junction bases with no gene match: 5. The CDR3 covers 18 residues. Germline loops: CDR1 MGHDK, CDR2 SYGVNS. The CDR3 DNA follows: TGTGCCAGCAGTGAATGGGCTAGCGGGGGGGGGTCCTACAATGAGCAGTTCTTC. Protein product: CASSEWASGGGSYNEQFF.

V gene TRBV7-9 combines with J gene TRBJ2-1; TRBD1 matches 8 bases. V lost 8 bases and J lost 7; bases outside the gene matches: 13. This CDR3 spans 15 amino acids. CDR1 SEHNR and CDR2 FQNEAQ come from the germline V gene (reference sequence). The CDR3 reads CASLLQGGLSNEQFF. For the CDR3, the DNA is TGTGCCAGCCTTCTACAGGGGGGCTTGTCGAATGAGCAGTTCTTC.

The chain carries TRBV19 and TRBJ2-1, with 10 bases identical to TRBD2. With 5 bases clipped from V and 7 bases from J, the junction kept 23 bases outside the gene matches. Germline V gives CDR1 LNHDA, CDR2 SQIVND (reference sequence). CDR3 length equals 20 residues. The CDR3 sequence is CASSDLGLVSRTSGANEQFF. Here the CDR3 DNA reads TGTGCCAGTAGTGACCTCGGGTTGGTTTCTAGGACTAGCGGTGCGAATGAGCAGTTCTTC. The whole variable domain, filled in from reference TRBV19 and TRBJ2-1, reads DGGITQSPKYLFRKEGQNVTLSCEQNLNHDAMYWYRQDPGQGLRLIYYSQIVNDFQKGDIAEGYSVSREKKESFPLTVTSAQKNPTAFYLCASSDLGLVSRTSGANEQFFGPGTRLTVL.

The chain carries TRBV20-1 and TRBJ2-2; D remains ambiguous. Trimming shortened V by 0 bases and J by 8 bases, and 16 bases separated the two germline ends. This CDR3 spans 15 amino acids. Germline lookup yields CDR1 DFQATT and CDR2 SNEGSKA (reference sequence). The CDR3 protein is CSARDSWAPGGELFF. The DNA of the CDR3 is TGCAGTGCTAGAGATTCATGGGCTCCCGGAGGGGAGCTGTTTTTT.

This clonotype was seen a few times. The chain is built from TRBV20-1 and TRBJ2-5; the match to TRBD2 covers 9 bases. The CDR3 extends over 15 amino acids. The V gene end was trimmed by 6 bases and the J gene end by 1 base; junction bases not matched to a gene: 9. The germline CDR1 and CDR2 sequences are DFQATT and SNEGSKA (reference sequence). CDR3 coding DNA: TGCAGTGCCCTACCTCTAGCGGGGCGCCAAGAGACCCAGTACTTC. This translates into CSALPLAGRQETQYF.

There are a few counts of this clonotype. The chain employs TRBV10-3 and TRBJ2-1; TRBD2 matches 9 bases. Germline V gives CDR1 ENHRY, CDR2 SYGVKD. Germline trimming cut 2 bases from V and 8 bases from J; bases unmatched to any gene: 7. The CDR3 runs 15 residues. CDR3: CAISEGTSNRYEQFF. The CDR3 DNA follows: TGTGCCATCAGTGAGGGGACTAGCAATCGTTATGAGCAGTTCTTC.

The CDR3 DNA follows: TGTGCCACCAGTGGGCTAAGTGGGGCCAACGTCCTGACTTTC. It specifies CATSGLSGANVLTF. V usage is TRBV24-1 and J usage is TRBJ2-6; no clear D gene. V lost 5 bases, J lost 3 bases, and 7 bases lay in between. The CDR3 spans 14 residues. The germline gives CDR1 KGHDR, CDR2 SFDVKD.

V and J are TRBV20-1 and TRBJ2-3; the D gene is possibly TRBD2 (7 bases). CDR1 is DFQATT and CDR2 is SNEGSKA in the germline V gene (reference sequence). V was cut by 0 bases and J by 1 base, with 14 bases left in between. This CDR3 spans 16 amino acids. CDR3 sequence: CSARDGGGGRTDTQYF. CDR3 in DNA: TGCAGTGCTAGAGATGGAGGGGGGGGACGCACAGATACGCAGTATTTT.

The CDR3 sequence is CASSLDAGGGYEQFF. As DNA, the CDR3 is TGTGCCAGCAGCTTAGACGCGGGAGGCGGGTATGAGCAGTTCTTC. The V gene is TRBV7-7, the J gene TRBJ2-1; 8 positions agree with TRBD2. The V gene end was trimmed by 1 base and the J gene end by 8 bases; junction bases not matched to a gene: 7. The CDR3 contains 15 residues. Per germline, CDR1 SSHAT and CDR2 FNYEAQ (reference sequence).

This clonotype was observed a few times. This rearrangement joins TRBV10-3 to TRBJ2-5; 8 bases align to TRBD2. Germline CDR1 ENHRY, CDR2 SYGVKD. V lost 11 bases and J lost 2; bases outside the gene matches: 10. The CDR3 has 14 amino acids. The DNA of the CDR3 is TGTGCCTCCAAGCGGGAGTTAGGACAAGAGACCCAGTACTTC. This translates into CASKRELGQETQYF.

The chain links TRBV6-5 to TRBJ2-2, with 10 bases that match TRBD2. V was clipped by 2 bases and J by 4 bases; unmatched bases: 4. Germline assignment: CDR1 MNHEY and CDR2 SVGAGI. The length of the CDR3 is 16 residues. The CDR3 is CASSYQLAGPTGELFF. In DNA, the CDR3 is TGTGCCAGCAGTTACCAACTAGCGGGACCCACCGGGGAGCTGTTTTTT.

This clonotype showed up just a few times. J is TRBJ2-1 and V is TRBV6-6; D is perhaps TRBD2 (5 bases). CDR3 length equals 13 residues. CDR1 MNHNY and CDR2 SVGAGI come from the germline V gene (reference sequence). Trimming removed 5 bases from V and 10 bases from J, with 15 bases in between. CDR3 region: CASSLLGPGEQFF. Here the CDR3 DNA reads TGTGCCAGCAGTCTGCTTGGCCCGGGGGAGCAGTTCTTC.

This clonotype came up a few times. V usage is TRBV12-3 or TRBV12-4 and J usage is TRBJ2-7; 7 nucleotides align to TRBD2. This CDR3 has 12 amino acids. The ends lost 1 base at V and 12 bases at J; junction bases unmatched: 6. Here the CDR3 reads CASSLGLALTYF. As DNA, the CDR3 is TGTGCCAGCAGTTTAGGACTAGCTTTGACGTACTTC.

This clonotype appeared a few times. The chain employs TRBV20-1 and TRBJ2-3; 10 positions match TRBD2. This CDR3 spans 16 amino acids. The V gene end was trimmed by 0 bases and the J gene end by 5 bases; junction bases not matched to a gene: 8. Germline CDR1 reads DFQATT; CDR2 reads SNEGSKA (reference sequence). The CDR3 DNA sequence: TGCAGTGCTAGAGATCCGAGGACTAGCGGAAGAGATACGCAGTATTTT. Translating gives CSARDPRTSGRDTQYF.

The CDR3 DNA follows: TGCAGTGCTAGAGGGGGGTCGGGGAACACTGAAGCTTTCTTT. Translation gives CSARGGSGNTEAFF. The chain is built from TRBV20-1 and TRBJ1-1; D possibly corresponds to TRBD1 (5 bases). V dropped 1 base and J dropped 1 base, with 10 bases sitting between them. The CDR3 runs to 14 residues. Germline V CDR1 and CDR2: DFQATT, SNEGSKA (reference sequence).

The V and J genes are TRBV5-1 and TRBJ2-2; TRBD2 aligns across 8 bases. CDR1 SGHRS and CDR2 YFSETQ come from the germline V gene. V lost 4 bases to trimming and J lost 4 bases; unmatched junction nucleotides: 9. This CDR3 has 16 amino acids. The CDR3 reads CASSLSQRERTGELFF. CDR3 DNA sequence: TGCGCCAGCAGCCTGAGCCAGCGGGAGCGCACCGGGGAGCTGTTTTTT. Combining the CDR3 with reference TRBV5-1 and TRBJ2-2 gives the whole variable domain KAGVTQTPRYLIKTRGQQVTLSCSPISGHRSVSWYQQTPGQGLQFLFEYFSETQRNKGNFPGRFSGRQFSNSRSEMNVSTLELGDSALYLCASSLSQRERTGELFFGEGSRLTVL.

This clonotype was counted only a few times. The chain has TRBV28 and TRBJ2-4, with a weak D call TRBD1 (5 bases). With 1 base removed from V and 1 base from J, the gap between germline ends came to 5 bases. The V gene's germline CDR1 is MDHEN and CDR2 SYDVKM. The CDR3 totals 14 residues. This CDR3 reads CASSLSGAKNIQYF. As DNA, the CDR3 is TGTGCCAGCAGTTTATCAGGGGCCAAAAACATTCAGTACTTC.

CDR3 DNA: TGCGCCAGCAGCCGGATTCTACAGCCAACGGGGGATGAGCAGTACTTC. Translated: CASSRILQPTGDEQYF. The chain is built from TRBV5-1 and TRBJ2-7, with a weak D call TRBD2 (6 bases). CDR1 and CDR2 from the germline V gene are SGHRS and YFSETQ. The CDR3 sequence is 16 residues long. V dropped 4 bases and J dropped 7 bases, with 24 bases sitting between them.

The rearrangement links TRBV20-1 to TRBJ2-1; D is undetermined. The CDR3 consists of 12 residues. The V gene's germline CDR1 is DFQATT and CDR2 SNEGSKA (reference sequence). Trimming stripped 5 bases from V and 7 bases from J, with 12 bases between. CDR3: CSAEEDGNEQFF. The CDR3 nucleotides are TGCAGTGCTGAGGAAGACGGTAATGAGCAGTTCTTC.

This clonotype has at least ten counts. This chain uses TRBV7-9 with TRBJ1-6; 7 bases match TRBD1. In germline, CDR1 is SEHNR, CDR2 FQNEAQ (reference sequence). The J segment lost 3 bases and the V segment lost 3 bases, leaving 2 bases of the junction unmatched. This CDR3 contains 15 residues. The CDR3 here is CASSFGTDYNSPLHF. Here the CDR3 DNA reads TGTGCCAGCAGCTTTGGGACAGACTATAATTCACCCCTCCACTTT.

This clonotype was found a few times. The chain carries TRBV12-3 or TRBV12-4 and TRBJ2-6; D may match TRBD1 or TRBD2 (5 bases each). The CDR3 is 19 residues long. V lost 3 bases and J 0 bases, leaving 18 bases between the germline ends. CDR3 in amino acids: CASSFSSGTDPSGANVLTF. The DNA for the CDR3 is TGTGCCAGCAGTTTTTCTTCAGGGACGGACCCCTCTGGGGCCAACGTCCTGACTTTC.

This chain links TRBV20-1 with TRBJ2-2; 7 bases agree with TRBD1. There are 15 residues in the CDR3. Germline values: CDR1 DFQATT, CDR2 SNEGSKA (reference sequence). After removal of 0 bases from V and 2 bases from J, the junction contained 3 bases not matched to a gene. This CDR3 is CSARDRGFNTGELFF. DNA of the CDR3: TGCAGTGCTAGAGACAGGGGGTTTAACACCGGGGAGCTGTTTTTT.

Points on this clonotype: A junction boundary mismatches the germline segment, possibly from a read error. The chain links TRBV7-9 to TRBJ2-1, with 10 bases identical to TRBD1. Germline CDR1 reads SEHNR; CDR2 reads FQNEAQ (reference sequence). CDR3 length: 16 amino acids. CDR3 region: CVSSSRTGGNYNEQFF. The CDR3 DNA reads TGTGTCAGCAGCTCCCGGACAGGGGGGAACTACAATGAGCAGTTCTTC.

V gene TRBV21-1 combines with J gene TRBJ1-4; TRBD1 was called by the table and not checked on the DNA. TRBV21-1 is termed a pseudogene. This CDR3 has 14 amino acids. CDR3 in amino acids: CASVRGTGNEKLFF. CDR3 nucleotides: TGTGCCAGCGTTAGGGGGACGGGGAATGAAAAACTGTTTTTT.

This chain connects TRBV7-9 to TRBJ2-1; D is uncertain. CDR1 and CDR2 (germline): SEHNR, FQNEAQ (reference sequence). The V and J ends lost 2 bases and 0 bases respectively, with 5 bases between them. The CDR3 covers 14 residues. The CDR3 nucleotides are TGTGCCAGCAGCTTATTCGGCTCCTACAATGAGCAGTTCTTC. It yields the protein CASSLFGSYNEQFF.

CDR3 in amino acids: CASSQDQGRNIQYF. Here the CDR3 DNA reads TGTGCCAGCAGCCAGGACCAGGGGCGGAACATTCAGTACTTC. The rearrangement uses TRBV11-2 and TRBJ2-4; possible D gene TRBD1, 6 bases. Germline assignment: CDR1 SGHAT and CDR2 FQNNGV. CDR3 length: 14 amino acids. V dropped 5 bases and J dropped 7 bases, with 15 bases sitting between them.

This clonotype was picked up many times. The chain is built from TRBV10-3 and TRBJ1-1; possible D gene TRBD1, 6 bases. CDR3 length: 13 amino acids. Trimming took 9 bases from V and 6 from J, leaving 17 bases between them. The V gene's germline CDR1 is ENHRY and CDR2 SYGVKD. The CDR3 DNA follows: TGTGCCATTGCTACCGGGACATTGGCTGAAGCTTTCTTT. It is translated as CAIATGTLAEAFF.

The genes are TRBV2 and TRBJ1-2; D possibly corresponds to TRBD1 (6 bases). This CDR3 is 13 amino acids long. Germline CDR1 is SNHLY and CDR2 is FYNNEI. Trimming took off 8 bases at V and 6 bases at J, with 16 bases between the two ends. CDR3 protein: CASQDSGPNGYTF. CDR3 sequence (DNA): TGTGCCAGCCAGGACAGTGGGCCCAATGGCTACACCTTC.